This TCR beta chain was recorded in a study of T cell responses to AZD1222 COVID-19 vaccine. CDR3 length equals 12 residues. Germline loops: CDR1 LGHDT, CDR2 YNNKEL (reference sequence). V lost 0 bases, J lost 4 bases, and 4 bases lay in between. Produced via immunoSEQ multiplex PCR; TCRdb's table is partial and in-frame only. The sample contains 250,000 to 300,000 clones, 90% to 95% of which appear only once. Sequencing was performed on peripheral blood, taken 28 days after the second AZD1222 dose. The receptor's source is an adult who received the AZD1222 COVID-19 vaccine. The chain has TRBV3-1 (or the pseudogene TRBV3-2) and TRBJ2-7; D remains unclear. The CDR3 DNA sequence: TGTGCCAGCAGCCAAGATCTTTACGAGCAGTACTTC. It yields the protein CASSQDLYEQYF.